The 13 T cell receptor beta chains in this list originate from one sample, sequenced in a study of PD-L1 blockade in urothelial cancer. The assay was immunoSEQ multiplex PCR, and TCRdb's table has in-frame clones only and misses some. This table has about 95,000 clones, around 87% appearing once. The time point: pretreatment peripheral blood. The sequencing here drew on PBMCs, taken around atezolizumab (anti-PD-L1) treatment. Receptor source: a man between 60 and 75 years old with urothelial cancer.

The V call is TRBV7-7, the J call TRBJ2-1; TRBD2 agrees at 12 bases. The J segment lost 4 bases and the V segment lost 6 bases, leaving 4 bases of the junction unmatched. CDR1 SSHAT and CDR2 FNYEAQ come from the germline V gene (reference sequence). The CDR3 runs to 15 residues. CDR3 in amino acids: CASSATSGGYNEQFF. CDR3 coding DNA: TGTGCCAGCAGTGCGACTAGCGGGGGATACAATGAGCAGTTCTTC. The full variable domain, rest sourced from reference TRBV7-7 and TRBJ2-1, is GAGVSQSPRYKVTKRGQDVTLRCDPISSHATLYWYQQALGQGPEFLTYFNYEAQPDKSGLPSDRFSAERPEGSISTLTIQRTEQRDSAMYRCASSATSGGYNEQFFGPGTRLTVL.

The chain combines TRBV5-4 with TRBJ2-7; no clear D gene. This CDR3 has 14 residues. Trimming cost V 1 base and J 4 bases, with 12 bases left between them. The germline V gene encodes CDR1 SGHNT and CDR2 YYREEE (reference sequence). The CDR3 protein is CASSLRDTSYEQYF. CDR3 nucleotide sequence: TGTGCCAGCAGCTTGCGAGACACCTCATACGAGCAGTACTTC.

The J gene is TRBJ1-3, the V gene TRBV5-4; a possible D gene is TRBD1 (6 bases). CDR3 length: 15 amino acids. CDR1 and CDR2 (germline): SGHNT, YYREEE (reference sequence). V was clipped by 0 bases and J by 2 bases, with 9 bases between them. The CDR3 DNA reads TGTGCCAGCAGCTTGGACAGGGAAGCTGGAAACACCATATATTTT. Its translation: CASSLDREAGNTIYF.

The chain joins TRBV27 to TRBJ2-5, with D perhaps TRBD2 (6 bases). The germline V gene encodes CDR1 MNHEY and CDR2 SMNVEV (reference sequence). The CDR3 consists of 11 residues. V shed 3 bases and J shed 10 bases, with 9 bases lying between them. The CDR3 loop is CASSLGGNQYF. CDR3 DNA sequence: TGTGCCAGCAGTTTGGGGGGAAACCAGTACTTC.

The chain recombines TRBV7-9 with TRBJ2-7, with TRBD1 as a possible D gene (7 bases). The germline gives CDR1 SEHNR, CDR2 FQNEAQ (reference sequence). The CDR3 runs to 14 residues. V gave up 6 bases and J gave up 2 bases, with 14 bases separating them. As DNA, the CDR3 is TGTGCCAGCAGTTACGACAGGGAGGCCTACGAGCAGTACTTC. As protein: CASSYDREAYEQYF.

CDR3 residues: CATSRGLAGGPFYNEQFF. CDR3 DNA sequence: TGTGCCACCAGCAGAGGGCTAGCGGGAGGTCCTTTCTACAATGAGCAGTTCTTC. V and J are TRBV15 and TRBJ2-1; 11 bases align to TRBD2. CDR3 length equals 18 residues. The V gene's germline CDR1 is LNHNV and CDR2 YYDKDF (reference sequence). V lost 1 base, J lost 3 bases, and 8 bases stayed unmatched.

The V gene is TRBV14, the J gene TRBJ1-4; D possibly corresponds to TRBD1 (5 bases). V was trimmed by 1 base and J by 8 bases, leaving 17 bases between them. The CDR3 sequence is 16 residues long. Germline lookup yields CDR1 SGHDN and CDR2 FVKESK. The chain's CDR3 is CASSQVFARANEKLFF. The CDR3 DNA sequence: TGTGCCAGCAGCCAAGTATTCGCCAGGGCGAACGAAAAACTGTTTTTT. The whole variable domain, filled in from reference TRBV14 and TRBJ1-4, reads EAGVTQFPSHSVIEKGQTVTLRCDPISGHDNLYWYRRVMGKEIKFLLHFVKESKQDESGMPNNRFLAERTGGTYSTLKVQPAELEDSGVYFCASSQVFARANEKLFFGSGTQLSVL.

The chain couples TRBV9 to TRBJ2-1; D is perhaps TRBD1 (5 bases). This CDR3 has 15 residues. CDR1 and CDR2 from the germline V gene are SGDLS and YYNGEE. The ends were cut back, 0 bases at V and 4 bases at J, with 11 bases in the middle. Written as DNA, the CDR3 is TGTGCCAGCAGCGTAGATCAGGGATCGTACAATGAGCAGTTCTTC. Protein: CASSVDQGSYNEQFF.

The chain employs TRBV12-5 and TRBJ2-2, with D tentatively TRBD2 (6 bases). CDR1 is LGHNT and CDR2 is FRNRAP in the germline V gene. CDR3 size: 13 residues. V was pared by 6 bases and J by 5 bases, with 10 bases between. CDR3 nucleotides: TGTGCTAGTGGAGCAGGGAGGACCGGGGAGCTGTTTTTT. Amino acid sequence: CASGAGRTGELFF.

This clone has a single count. The rearrangement links TRBV28 to TRBJ2-7; TRBD1 agrees at 10 bases. The ends lost 2 bases at V and 3 bases at J; junction bases unmatched: 10. The length of the CDR3 is 17 residues. Germline V gene sequence: CDR1 MDHEN, CDR2 SYDVKM. CDR3 sequence reads: CASSLPTRQGALYEQYF. CDR3 sequence (DNA): TGTGCCAGCAGTTTACCCACTAGACAGGGGGCGCTCTACGAGCAGTACTTC.

The CDR3 DNA is TGTGCCAGCAGCTCGGCCCGTCTCCCGGGGTACGAGCAGTACTTC. Encoded protein: CASSSARLPGYEQYF. The chain uses TRBV5-4 and TRBJ2-7; perhaps TRBD2 as D (5 bases). CDR1 is SGHNT, CDR2 YYREEE, per germline (reference sequence). This CDR3 is 15 amino acids long. V gave up 3 bases and J gave up 4 bases, with 17 bases separating them.

The chain uses TRBV6-1 and TRBJ2-3; TRBD1 aligns across 7 bases. Losses at the gene ends were 6 bases for V and 4 bases for J; bases not matched to a gene: 4. CDR1 is MNHNS, CDR2 SASEGT, per germline. The CDR3 length is 13 residues. The CDR3 DNA reads TGTGCCAGCAGGAGGCAGGGGGCAGATACGCAGTATTTT. Translated: CASRRQGADTQYF.

This chain connects TRBV7-8 to TRBJ2-1; a weak D match, TRBD2 (5 bases). The CDR3 runs 14 residues. Trimming cost V 5 bases and J 6 bases, with 14 bases left between them. Germline V gives CDR1 SGHVS, CDR2 FQNEAQ. CDR3 amino acids: CASSPWSRGNEQFF. The DNA for the CDR3 is TGTGCCAGCAGCCCTTGGTCCCGGGGCAATGAGCAGTTCTTC. Full variable domain (missing parts from reference TRBV7-8 and TRBJ2-1): GAGVSQSPRYKVAKRGQDVALRCDPISGHVSLFWYQQALGQGPEFLTYFQNEAQLDKSGLPSDRFFAERPEGSVSTLKIQRTQQEDSAVYLCASSPWSRGNEQFFGPGTRLTVL.